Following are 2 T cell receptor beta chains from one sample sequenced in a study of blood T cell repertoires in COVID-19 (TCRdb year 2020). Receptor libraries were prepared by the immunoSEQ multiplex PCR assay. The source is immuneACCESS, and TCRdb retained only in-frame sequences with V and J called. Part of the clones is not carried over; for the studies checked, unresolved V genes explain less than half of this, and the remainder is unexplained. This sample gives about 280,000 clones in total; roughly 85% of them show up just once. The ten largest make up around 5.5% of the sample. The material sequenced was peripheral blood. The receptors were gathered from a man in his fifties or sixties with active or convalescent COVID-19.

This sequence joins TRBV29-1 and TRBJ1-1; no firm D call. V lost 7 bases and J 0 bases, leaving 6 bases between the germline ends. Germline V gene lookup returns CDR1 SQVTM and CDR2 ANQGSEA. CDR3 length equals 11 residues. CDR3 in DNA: TGCAGCGCCTACTTGAACACTGAAGCTTTCTTT. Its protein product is CSAYLNTEAFF.

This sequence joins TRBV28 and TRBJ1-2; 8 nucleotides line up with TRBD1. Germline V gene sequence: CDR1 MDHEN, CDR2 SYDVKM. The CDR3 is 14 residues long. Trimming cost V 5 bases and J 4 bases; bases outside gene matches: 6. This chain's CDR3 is CASSIQQGGYGYTF. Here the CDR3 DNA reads TGTGCCAGCAGTATCCAACAGGGGGGCTATGGCTACACCTTC.